Listed here are 23 T cell receptor beta chains from one sample, sequenced in a study of neurological immune-mediated disorders. TCRdb recomputed calls from the 5' RACE reads with MiXCR, one row per CDR3 protein. The repertoire includes some 48,000 distinct CDR3 sequences, roughly 13% of them detected once, and roughly 4.3% sits in the top ten. Specified time point: longitudinal time-point 2. The specimen was PBMCs. The receptors shown here come from a male donor with HTLV-1-associated myelopathy (HAM/TSP).

This clonotype was seen many times. The chain is built from TRBV2 and TRBJ1-1, with TRBD1 as a possible D gene (6 bases). The CDR3 is made up of 13 amino acids. Trimming removed 2 bases at V and 4 bases at J, with 8 bases between. Germline V lookup: CDR1 SNHLY, CDR2 FYNNEI. The CDR3 is CASSEQGSTEAFF. For the CDR3, the DNA is TGTGCCAGCAGTGAACAGGGGTCCACTGAAGCTTTCTTT.

This chain links TRBV13 with TRBJ2-7; 8 bases map to TRBD2. Germline V gene data show CDR1 as PRHDT and CDR2 as FYEKMQ (reference sequence). The trim removed 1 base at V and 0 bases at J, leaving 8 bases unmatched. The CDR3 spans 17 residues. CDR3 DNA: TGTGCCAGCAGCTTAGCCCTCCAGCGGGGGAGCTCCTACGAGCAGTACTTC. Translating it yields CASSLALQRGSSYEQYF.

This clonotype was counted many times. The V and J genes are TRBV5-1 and TRBJ1-4, with a weak D call TRBD1 (5 bases). Deletions cut 0 bases from V and 6 bases from J, with 15 bases between. Germline lookup yields CDR1 SGHRS and CDR2 YFSETQ. This CDR3 comprises 16 residues. The CDR3 loop reads CASSLEGVREDEKLFF. CDR3 nucleotide sequence: TGCGCCAGCAGCTTGGAAGGCGTCAGGGAGGATGAAAAACTGTTTTTT.

This clonotype was observed at least ten times. The genes are TRBV7-2 and TRBJ1-5, with D tentatively TRBD1 (6 bases). This CDR3 is built from 14 residues. V dropped 5 bases and J dropped 11 bases, with 19 bases sitting between them. Germline loops: CDR1 SGHTA, CDR2 FQGNSA. CDR3 in amino acids: CASSRDARGVSQHF. Here the CDR3 DNA reads TGTGCCAGCAGCAGAGACGCCAGGGGAGTTTCCCAGCATTTT.

The chain has TRBV5-1 and TRBJ1-1; D not resolved. The CDR3 covers 16 residues. V dropped 4 bases and J dropped 2 bases, with 18 bases sitting between them. Germline assignment: CDR1 SGHRS and CDR2 YFSETQ. The CDR3 spells CASSPLSPNLNTEAFF. CDR3 nucleotide sequence: TGCGCCAGCAGCCCACTAAGTCCTAACTTAAACACTGAAGCTTTCTTT.

This clonotype has only a few counts. The J gene is TRBJ2-2, the V gene TRBV27; 11 positions agree with TRBD1. In germline, CDR1 is MNHEY, CDR2 SMNVEV (reference sequence). V trimming: 5 bases; J trimming: 4 bases; junction bases outside the gene matches: 6. This CDR3 is built from 16 residues. CDR3 protein: CASSRRDRGGTGELFF. The CDR3 nucleotides read TGTGCCAGCAGTCGCAGGGACAGGGGGGGCACCGGGGAGCTGTTTTTT.

This clonotype showed up many times. The rearrangement links TRBV5-1 to TRBJ2-3; D is ambiguous. Germline CDR1 reads SGHRS; CDR2 reads YFSETQ. The germline V and J ends were trimmed by 1 base and 5 bases, with 14 bases remaining between them. CDR3 length equals 15 residues. DNA for the CDR3: TGCGCCAGCAGCTTGATCAGAGGCGGCAAAGATACGCAGTATTTT. Translating it yields CASSLIRGGKDTQYF.

This clonotype was observed many times. The chain employs TRBV3-2 and TRBJ2-7; TRBD1, the D gene given by the table, was not confirmed from the DNA. TRBV3-2 is annotated as a pseudogene. This CDR3 has 15 residues. In DNA form, the CDR3 reads TGTGCCAGCAGCCAGGCCGGGACAGGGATCCACGAGCAGTACTTC. Translation gives CASSQAGTGIHEQYF.

This clonotype was picked up many times. This rearrangement joins TRBV12-3 or TRBV12-4 to TRBJ1-5; no clear D. Deletions cut 5 bases from V and 4 bases from J, with 12 bases between. This CDR3 has 14 residues. In nucleotides, the CDR3 is TGTGCCAGCAGTCCGCTCGGCCCTAATCAGCCCCAGCATTTT. As protein: CASSPLGPNQPQHF.

This clonotype was found many times. The chain has TRBV20-1 and TRBJ2-3; TRBD2 might be the D (7 bases). With 6 bases removed from V and 1 base from J, the gap between germline ends came to 14 bases. The CDR3 spans 14 residues. The germline gives CDR1 DFQATT, CDR2 SNEGSKA (reference sequence). The CDR3: CSALKGGGTDTQYF. CDR3 bases: TGCAGTGCCCTAAAGGGGGGGGGCACAGATACGCAGTATTTT.

This clonotype was recorded many times. V and J are TRBV7-2 and TRBJ1-1; 8 bases are a match to TRBD1. Germline V CDR1 and CDR2: SGHTA, FQGNSA. This CDR3 is 14 amino acids long. V shed 5 bases and J 4 bases; nucleotides not matched to a gene: 6. The chain's CDR3 is CASSRIQGGTEAFF. CDR3 sequence (DNA): TGTGCCAGCAGCCGAATACAGGGGGGCACTGAAGCTTTCTTT.

Regarding this clonotype: A read error may account for a junction end that differs from germline. The CDR3 DNA reads as TGCGGCAGCAGTGAGGCCGGACGACCTAAAGATACCCAGTACTTC. Encoded protein: CGSSEAGRPKDTQYF. The chain recombines TRBV10-2 with TRBJ2-5; D is uncertain. The CDR3 length is 15 residues. Germline loops: CDR1 WSHSY, CDR2 SAAADI.

At least ten counts were recorded for this clonotype. The chain couples TRBV20-1 to TRBJ1-6; D is perhaps TRBD1 (5 bases). Germline lookup yields CDR1 DFQATT and CDR2 SNEGSKA (reference sequence). Trimming took 6 bases from V and 2 from J, leaving 17 bases between them. This CDR3 region has 16 residues. The DNA of the CDR3 is TGCAGTGCCCCAGAGCGTAGGGGAACCTATAATTCACCCCTCCACTTT. It translates to CSAPERRGTYNSPLHF.

This clonotype has ten or more counts. The chain recombines TRBV15 with TRBJ2-5, with 14 bases lining up with TRBD2. V lost 5 bases and J lost 5; bases outside the gene matches: 7. This CDR3 contains 16 residues. The germline V gene encodes CDR1 LNHNV and CDR2 YYDKDF (reference sequence). The CDR3 sequence: CATSARGLAGVETQYF. Written as DNA, the CDR3 is TGTGCCACCAGCGCTAGGGGACTAGCGGGGGTTGAGACCCAGTACTTC. The full variable domain, its missing parts supplied by reference TRBV15 and TRBJ2-5, is DAMVIQNPRYQVTQFGKPVTLSCSQTLNHNVMYWYQQKSSQAPKLLFHYYDKDFNNEADTPDNFQSRRPNTSFCFLDIRSPGLGDTAMYLCATSARGLAGVETQYFGPGTRLLVL.

This clonotype has at least ten counts. J is TRBJ1-4 and V is TRBV27; 10 positions agree with TRBD1. The length of the CDR3 is 16 residues. Germline values: CDR1 MNHEY, CDR2 SMNVEV (reference sequence). Trimming cost V 5 bases and J 10 bases; bases outside gene matches: 13. The DNA for the CDR3 is TGTGCCAGCAGTGCTCCGGGACAGGGGCGGGGAGTAAAACTGTTTTTT. It is translated as CASSAPGQGRGVKLFF.

This rearrangement joins TRBV7-2 to TRBJ1-1, with D tentatively TRBD1 (5 bases). V was clipped by 2 bases and J by 4 bases, with 14 bases between them. The CDR3 totals 15 residues. Germline assignment: CDR1 SGHTA and CDR2 FQGNSA. The DNA of the CDR3 is TGTGCCAGCAGCTTAAGCCCCAGGACACCCACTGAAGCTTTCTTT. As protein: CASSLSPRTPTEAFF.

This clonotype was detected ten times or more. The chain links TRBV19 to TRBJ1-5; D may be TRBD1 (5 bases). Germline loops: CDR1 LNHDA, CDR2 SQIVND (reference sequence). The CDR3 extends over 14 amino acids. V lost 7 bases, J lost 4 bases, and 14 bases lay in between. In nucleotides, the CDR3 is TGTGCCAGTACCCCACTCGACAGTAATCAGCCCCAGCATTTT. Its protein product is CASTPLDSNQPQHF.

This clonotype was observed many times. The V and J genes are TRBV20-1 and TRBJ1-5; D gene uncertain. Per the germline V gene, CDR1 is DFQATT and CDR2 is SNEGSKA (reference sequence). With 0 bases removed from V and 6 bases from J, the gap between germline ends came to 3 bases. CDR3 length equals 11 residues. Written as DNA, the CDR3 is TGCAGTGCTAGAGATAGTCAGCCCCAGCATTTT. Amino acids: CSARDSQPQHF.

The table lists this clonotype with many counts. The chain joins TRBV7-6 to TRBJ2-6; TRBD1 is a possible D gene (6 bases). CDR3 size: 17 residues. Per the germline V gene, CDR1 is SGHVS and CDR2 is FNYEAQ. Deletions cut 1 base from V and 1 base from J, with 11 bases between. CDR3 region: CASSLEGHISGANVLTF. CDR3 coding DNA: TGTGCCAGCAGCTTAGAGGGACATATTTCTGGGGCCAACGTCCTGACTTTC.

This clonotype occurred many times. The V and J genes are TRBV20-1 and TRBJ2-5; no firm D call. Germline loops: CDR1 DFQATT, CDR2 SNEGSKA (reference sequence). V gave up 5 bases and J gave up 5 bases, with 6 bases separating them. The CDR3 is 10 amino acids. The CDR3 sequence: CSALPETQYF. The CDR3, as DNA: TGCAGTGCTCTTCCGGAGACCCAGTACTTC.

This clonotype has ten or more counts. This CDR3 is CASSIRGGETQYF. The DNA for the CDR3 is TGTGCCAGCAGCATTAGAGGAGGAGAGACCCAGTACTTC. V usage is TRBV7-3 and J usage is TRBJ2-5, with D perhaps TRBD2 (5 bases). The CDR3 runs 13 residues. V was shortened by 5 bases and J by 4 bases, with 11 bases between the two germline ends. Germline CDR1 and CDR2: SGHTA and FQGTGA.

This clonotype was picked up many times. The chain recombines TRBV7-2 with TRBJ2-6; tentative D call: TRBD1 (5 bases). CDR3 length: 16 residues. Deletions cut 2 bases from V and 1 base from J, with 9 bases between. CDR1 and CDR2 from the germline V gene are SGHTA and FQGNSA. The CDR3 loop reads CASSLTGKSGANVLTF. CDR3 in DNA: TGTGCCAGCAGCTTAACAGGAAAGTCTGGGGCCAACGTCCTGACTTTC. The full variable domain, completed using reference TRBV7-2 and TRBJ2-6, is GAGVSQSPSNKVTEKGKDVELRCDPISGHTALYWYRQSLGQGLEFLIYFQGNSAPDKSGLPSDRFSAERTGGSVSTLTIQRTQQEDSAVYLCASSLTGKSGANVLTFGAGSRLTVL.

The sample holds many counts of this clonotype. V is TRBV12-3 or TRBV12-4 and J is TRBJ1-5; possible D gene TRBD1, 5 bases. V lost 2 bases, J lost 3 bases, and 8 bases lay in between. The CDR3 loop spans 14 amino acids. In nucleotides, the CDR3 is TGTGCCAGCAGTTTAACAGGATCCAATCAGCCCCAGCATTTT. Its protein is CASSLTGSNQPQHF.